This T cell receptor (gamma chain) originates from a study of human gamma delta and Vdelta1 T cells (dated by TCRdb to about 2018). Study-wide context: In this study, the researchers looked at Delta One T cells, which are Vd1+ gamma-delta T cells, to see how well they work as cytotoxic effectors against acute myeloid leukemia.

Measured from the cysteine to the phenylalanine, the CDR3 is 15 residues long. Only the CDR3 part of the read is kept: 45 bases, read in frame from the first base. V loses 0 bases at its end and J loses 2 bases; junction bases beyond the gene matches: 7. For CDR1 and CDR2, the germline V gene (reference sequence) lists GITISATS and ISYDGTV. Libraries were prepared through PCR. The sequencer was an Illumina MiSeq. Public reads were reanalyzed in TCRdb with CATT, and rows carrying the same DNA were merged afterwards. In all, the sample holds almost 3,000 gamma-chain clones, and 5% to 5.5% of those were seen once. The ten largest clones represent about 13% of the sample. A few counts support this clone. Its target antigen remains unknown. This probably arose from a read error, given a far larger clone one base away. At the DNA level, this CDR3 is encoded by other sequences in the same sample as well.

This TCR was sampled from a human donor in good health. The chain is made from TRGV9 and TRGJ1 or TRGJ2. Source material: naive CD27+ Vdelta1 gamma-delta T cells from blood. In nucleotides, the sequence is TGTGCCTTGTGGGAGGTGACAGGTTATTATTATAAGAAACTCTTT. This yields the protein CALWEVTGYYYKKLF.